This TCR beta chain originates from a study of memory CD4+ T cells and cytomegalovirus serostatus. Method: immunoSEQ multiplex PCR; TCRdb's copy keeps in-frame clones and lacks some. The profile shows about 56,000 clones, 82% of them singletons. This clone turned up a few times. The antigen remains unidentified. Germline V gene lookup returns CDR1 SGHRS and CDR2 YFSETQ. The CDR3 loop spans 13 amino acids. V was shortened by 3 bases and J by 3 bases, with 10 bases between the two germline ends. Study observations and caveats: Of around 160 reported CMV TCRbeta sequences, around 63 were found in memory CD4+ repertoires. Suggested: most of the CMV-linked TCR signature lies in CD4+ memory cells.

The sort gate was single viable CD3+CD4+CD8-CD45RO+ cells for memory CD4+ T cells. The sample taken for sequencing was memory CD4+ T cells from blood. V usage is TRBV5-1 and J usage is TRBJ2-7; tentative D call: TRBD1 (6 bases). The clonotype was recovered from an adult in good health and CMV-seronegative. The CDR3 region is CASSWGQGYEQYF. In nucleotides, the CDR3 is TGCGCCAGCAGCTGGGGACAAGGCTACGAGCAGTACTTC. Looking up the rest from reference TRBV5-1 and TRBJ2-7 gives the full variable domain: KAGVTQTPRYLIKTRGQQVTLSCSPISGHRSVSWYQQTPGQGLQFLFEYFSETQRNKGNFPGRFSGRQFSNSRSEMNVSTLELGDSALYLCASSWGQGYEQYFGPGTRLTVT.